This T cell receptor (beta chain) was identified during a study of cytomegalovirus exposure and HLA in healthy donors. V lost 6 bases and J lost 6; bases outside the gene matches: 5. This CDR3 is 14 amino acids long. Germline assignment: CDR1 MNHNS and CDR2 SASEGT. PCR primers comprised 60 Vbeta and 13 Jbeta primers. Clones were read by immunoSEQ multiplex PCR, and TCRdb kept only the in-frame ones, dropping some. Counted here are 95,000 to 100,000 clones, 75% occurring once; the ten biggest clones make up 8% to 13%. Sequenced sample: PBMCs. V and J are TRBV6-1 and TRBJ1-5; 10 bases are shared with TRBD1. This TCR came from a man in his forties or fifties in good health and CMV-seronegative. The CDR3 is CASSPRTGGQPQHF. Here the CDR3 DNA reads TGTGCCAGCAGCCCTCGGACAGGGGGTCAGCCCCAGCATTTT.